The 17 T cell receptor beta chains listed next were all sequenced from one sample in a study of somatic mutations in cytotoxic T cells in rheumatoid arthritis. The method was immunoSEQ multiplex PCR; TCRdb's version includes in-frame clones alone and lacks a portion of them. This table has over 20,000 clones, over 80% appearing once. Sequencing was carried out using CD8+ T cells sorted from blood. The receptors were gathered from a man aged 45-60 years in good health.

The chain uses TRBV27 and TRBJ1-1; no definite D call. Germline V gives CDR1 MNHEY, CDR2 SMNVEV (reference sequence). The CDR3 runs to 13 residues. The V end lost 3 bases, the J end lost 1 base, and 6 bases lay between the germline ends. CDR3 loop: CASSFGGNTEAFF. The CDR3 DNA follows: TGTGCCAGCAGTTTCGGCGGGAACACTGAAGCTTTCTTT.

The rearrangement uses TRBV13 and TRBJ2-2; D remains ambiguous. There are 13 residues in the CDR3. The V and J ends lost 3 bases and 4 bases respectively, with 6 bases between them. Germline values: CDR1 PRHDT, CDR2 FYEKMQ (reference sequence). This CDR3 is CASSFSTTGELFF. The CDR3 DNA sequence: TGTGCCAGCAGCTTCTCCACCACCGGGGAGCTGTTTTTT.

This clone was picked up one time. The V call is TRBV28, the J call TRBJ1-3; possibly TRBD1 for D (6 bases). Germline values: CDR1 MDHEN, CDR2 SYDVKM. The CDR3 contains 16 residues. V shed 2 bases and J shed 7 bases, with 18 bases lying between them. The CDR3 bases are TGTGCCAGCAGTTTACCTAAGGGACACGAAGCTAACACCATATATTTT. Amino acids: CASSLPKGHEANTIYF.

The rearrangement uses TRBV7-9 and TRBJ1-2; D unclear. V was trimmed by 4 bases and J by 1 base, leaving 10 bases between them. Per the germline V gene, CDR1 is SEHNR and CDR2 is FQNEAQ (reference sequence). The CDR3 spans 14 residues. DNA for the CDR3: TGTGCCAGCAGCTCCTCCGGACTTAACTATGGCTACACCTTC. Amino acid sequence: CASSSSGLNYGYTF. The whole variable domain, filled in from reference TRBV7-9 and TRBJ1-2, reads DTGVSQNPRHKITKRGQNVTFRCDPISEHNRLYWYRQTLGQGPEFLTYFQNEAQLEKSRLLSDRFSAERPKGSFSTLEIQRTEQGDSAMYLCASSSSGLNYGYTFGSGTRLTVV.

In its sample, this clone was seen a few times. This chain links TRBV7-6 with TRBJ1-3; 7 bases fit TRBD1. The germline CDR1 and CDR2 sequences are SGHVS and FNYEAQ. The CDR3 extends over 20 amino acids. Trimming at V came to 2 bases and at J to 0 bases, leaving 16 bases not matched to a gene. CDR3 in amino acids: CASSLPFNHGQAASGNTIYF. The CDR3 DNA reads as TGTGCCAGCAGCTTACCCTTTAACCATGGACAGGCAGCCTCTGGAAACACCATATATTTT.

The rearrangement links TRBV7-6 to TRBJ2-7; TRBD1 matches at 8 bases. V shed 0 bases, J shed 5 bases, and the junction held 15 bases outside the gene matches. The V gene's germline CDR1 is SGHVS and CDR2 FNYEAQ. This CDR3 is built from 18 residues. The chain's CDR3 is CASSLAQHRGQVSNEQYF. In nucleotides, the CDR3 is TGTGCCAGCAGCTTAGCTCAACATCGGGGACAGGTGTCCAACGAGCAGTACTTC.

CDR3 DNA sequence: TGCGCCAGCAGCTTGGTGTGGACTACCGAGCAGTACTTC. Protein: CASSLVWTTEQYF. The chain couples TRBV5-1 to TRBJ2-7, with D maybe TRBD2 (6 bases). Germline loops: CDR1 SGHRS, CDR2 YFSETQ. The CDR3 is 13 residues long. The V gene lost 0 bases and the J gene lost 6 bases, with 10 bases spanning the gap.

This chain joins TRBV28 and TRBJ2-1; no firm D call. Germline CDR1 is MDHEN and CDR2 is SYDVKM. There are 12 residues in the CDR3. The ends were cut back, 4 bases at V and 4 bases at J, with 5 bases in the middle. The CDR3 DNA is TGTGCCAGCAGTTCCCCATACAATGAGCAGTTCTTC. Its translation: CASSSPYNEQFF.

In its sample, this clone was seen a few times. The gene calls are TRBV4-1 and TRBJ2-4; D gene ambiguous. V was trimmed by 0 bases and J by 5 bases, leaving 5 bases between them. The CDR3 extends over 13 amino acids. CDR1 and CDR2 (germline): MGHRA, YSYEKL. CDR3 nucleotides: TGCGCCAGCAGCCAAGAAACAGAAAACATTCAGTACTTC. This sequence encodes CASSQETENIQYF.

The chain recombines TRBV10-3 with TRBJ2-1; 9 bases are a match to TRBD2. This CDR3 spans 16 amino acids. Trimming cost V 2 bases and J 3 bases; bases outside gene matches: 5. Germline V gene lookup returns CDR1 ENHRY and CDR2 SYGVKD. This chain's CDR3 is CAISENLAGNYNEQFF. DNA for the CDR3: TGTGCCATCAGTGAGAACCTAGCGGGGAACTACAATGAGCAGTTCTTC.

The gene calls are TRBV4-1 and TRBJ2-6, with D tentatively TRBD1 (6 bases). CDR3 size: 17 residues. Trimming left V 6 bases short and J 0 bases short, with 15 bases between. Per the germline V gene, CDR1 is MGHRA and CDR2 is YSYEKL. The CDR3 DNA is TGCGCCAGCAGTCCGGGACATTCCAGCTCTGGGGCCAACGTCCTGACTTTC. Encoded protein: CASSPGHSSSGANVLTF.

The chain joins TRBV9 to TRBJ2-7; D not resolved. CDR3 length: 14 residues. V dropped 0 bases and J dropped 2 bases, with 9 bases sitting between them. Germline-derived CDR1 and CDR2 are SGDLS and YYNGEE. DNA of the CDR3: TGTGCCAGCAGCGTAGCAGGTTCAACCTACGAGCAGTACTTC. It translates to CASSVAGSTYEQYF.

This clone was recorded a few times. J is TRBJ1-1 and V is TRBV29-1; D not certain. The CDR3 contains 11 residues. V was pared by 6 bases and J by 1 base, with 6 bases between. Per germline, CDR1 SQVTM and CDR2 ANQGSEA. This CDR3 is CSVRKNTEAFF. CDR3 nucleotide sequence: TGCAGCGTCAGGAAGAACACTGAAGCTTTCTTT.

The gene calls are TRBV12-2 and TRBJ2-1; the table gives TRBD2 as D, unverified against the DNA. TRBV12-2 is a known pseudogene. This CDR3 has 16 amino acids. CDR3 nucleotide sequence: TGTGCAAGTCGCTCTCAACTAGCGGGTTACCACAATGAGCAGTTCTTC. The encoded protein is CASRSQLAGYHNEQFF.

This chain joins TRBV27 and TRBJ2-1; 9 positions agree with TRBD1. V lost 6 bases and J lost 6; bases outside the gene matches: 3. Germline-derived CDR1 and CDR2 are MNHEY and SMNVEV (reference sequence). The CDR3 runs to 13 residues. The CDR3 DNA reads as TGTGCCAGCAGCCCGACAGGGGGCAATGAGCAGTTCTTC. Protein: CASSPTGGNEQFF.

This clone was recorded only once. The chain's CDR3 is CASLPLWQGNQPQHF. The CDR3, as DNA: TGTGCCAGCCTGCCGTTGTGGCAGGGAAATCAGCCCCAGCATTTT. The rearrangement joins TRBV27 to TRBJ1-5; D possibly corresponds to TRBD1 (5 bases). The V end lost 8 bases, the J end lost 4 bases, and 18 bases lay between the germline ends. CDR1 MNHEY and CDR2 SMNVEV come from the germline V gene (reference sequence). The CDR3 consists of 15 residues.

V is TRBV13 and J is TRBJ2-7; no clear D gene. Trimming removed 3 bases from V and 6 bases from J, with 9 bases in between. The CDR3 loop spans 12 amino acids. Germline CDR1 PRHDT, CDR2 FYEKMQ (reference sequence). CDR3 in amino acids: CASSFYGGEQYF. CDR3 nucleotides: TGTGCCAGCAGCTTCTACGGCGGCGAGCAGTACTTC.